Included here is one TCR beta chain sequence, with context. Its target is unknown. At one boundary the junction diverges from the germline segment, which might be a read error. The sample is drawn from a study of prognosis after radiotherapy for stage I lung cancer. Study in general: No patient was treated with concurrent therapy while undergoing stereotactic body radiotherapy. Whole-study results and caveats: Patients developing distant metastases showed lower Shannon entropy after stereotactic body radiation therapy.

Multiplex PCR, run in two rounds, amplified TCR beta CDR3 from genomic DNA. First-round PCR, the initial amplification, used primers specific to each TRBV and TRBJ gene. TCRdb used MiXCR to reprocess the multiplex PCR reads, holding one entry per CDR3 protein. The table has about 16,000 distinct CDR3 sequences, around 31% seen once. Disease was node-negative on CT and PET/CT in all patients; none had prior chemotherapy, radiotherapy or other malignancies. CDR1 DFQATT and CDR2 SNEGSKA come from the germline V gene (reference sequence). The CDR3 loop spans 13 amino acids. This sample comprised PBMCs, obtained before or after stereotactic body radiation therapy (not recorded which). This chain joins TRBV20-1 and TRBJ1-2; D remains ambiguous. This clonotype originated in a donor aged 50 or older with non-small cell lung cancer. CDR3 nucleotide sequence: TGCAGTGCTAGTAGCAGGTTGCCCTATTGCTACACCTTC. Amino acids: CSASSRLPYCYTF.